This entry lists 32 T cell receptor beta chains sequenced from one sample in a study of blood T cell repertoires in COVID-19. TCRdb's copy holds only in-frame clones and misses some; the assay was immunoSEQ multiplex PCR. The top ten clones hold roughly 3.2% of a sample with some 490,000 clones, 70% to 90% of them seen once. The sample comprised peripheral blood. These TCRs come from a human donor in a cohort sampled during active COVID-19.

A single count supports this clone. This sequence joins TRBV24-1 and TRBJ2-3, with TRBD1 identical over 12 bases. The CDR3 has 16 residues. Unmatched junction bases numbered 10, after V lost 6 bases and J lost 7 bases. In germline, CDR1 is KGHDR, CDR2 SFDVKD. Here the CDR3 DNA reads TGTGCCACCAGTTCCCCCCGGGACAGGGGGCTATATACGCAGTATTTT. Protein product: CATSSPRDRGLYTQYF.

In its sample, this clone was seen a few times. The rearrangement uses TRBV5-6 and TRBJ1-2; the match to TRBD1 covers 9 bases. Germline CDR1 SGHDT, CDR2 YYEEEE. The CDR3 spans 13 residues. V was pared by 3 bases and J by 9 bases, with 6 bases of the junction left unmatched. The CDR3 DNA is TGTGCCAGCAGCTGGGAGGGACAGGGCAGCTACACCTTC. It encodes CASSWEGQGSYTF. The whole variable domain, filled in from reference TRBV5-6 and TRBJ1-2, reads DAGVTQSPTHLIKTRGQQVTLRCSPKSGHDTVSWYQQALGQGPQFIFQYYEEEERQRGNFPDRFSGHQFPNYSSELNVNALLLGDSALYLCASSWEGQGSYTFGSGTRLTVV.

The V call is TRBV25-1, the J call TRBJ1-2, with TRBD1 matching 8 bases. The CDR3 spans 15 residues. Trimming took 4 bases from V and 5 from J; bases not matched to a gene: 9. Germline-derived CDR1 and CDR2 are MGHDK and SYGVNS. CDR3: CASSGQGARVYGYTF. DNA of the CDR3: TGTGCCAGCAGTGGGCAGGGGGCCAGGGTTTATGGCTACACCTTC.

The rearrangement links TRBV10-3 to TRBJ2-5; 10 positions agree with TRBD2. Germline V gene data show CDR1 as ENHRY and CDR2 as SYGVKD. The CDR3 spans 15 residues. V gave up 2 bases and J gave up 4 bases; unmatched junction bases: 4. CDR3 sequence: CAISEKREGRETQYF. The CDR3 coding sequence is TGTGCCATCAGTGAGAAGCGGGAGGGCCGAGAGACCCAGTACTTC.

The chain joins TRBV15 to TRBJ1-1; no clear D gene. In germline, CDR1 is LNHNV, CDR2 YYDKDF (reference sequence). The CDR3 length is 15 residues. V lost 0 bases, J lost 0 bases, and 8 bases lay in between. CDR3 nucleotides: TGTGCCACCAGCAGAGATGGCAGTCTGAACACTGAAGCTTTCTTT. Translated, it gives CATSRDGSLNTEAFF. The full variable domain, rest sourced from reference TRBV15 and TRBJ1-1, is DAMVIQNPRYQVTQFGKPVTLSCSQTLNHNVMYWYQQKSSQAPKLLFHYYDKDFNNEADTPDNFQSRRPNTSFCFLDIRSPGLGDTAMYLCATSRDGSLNTEAFFGQGTRLTVV.

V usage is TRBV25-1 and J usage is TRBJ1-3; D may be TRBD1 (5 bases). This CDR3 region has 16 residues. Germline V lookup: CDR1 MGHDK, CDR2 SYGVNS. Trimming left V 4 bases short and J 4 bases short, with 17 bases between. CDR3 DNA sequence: TGTGCCAGCAGTGCCGGCACGACAGTCCCCGGAAACACCATATATTTT. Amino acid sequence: CASSAGTTVPGNTIYF.

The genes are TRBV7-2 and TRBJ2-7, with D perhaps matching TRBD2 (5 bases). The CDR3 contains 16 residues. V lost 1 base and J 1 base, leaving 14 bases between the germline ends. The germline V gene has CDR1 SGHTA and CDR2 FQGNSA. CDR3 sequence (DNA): TGTGCCAGCAGCTTAGAAGCTAGCCGATATTCCTACGAGCAGTACTTC. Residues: CASSLEASRYSYEQYF.

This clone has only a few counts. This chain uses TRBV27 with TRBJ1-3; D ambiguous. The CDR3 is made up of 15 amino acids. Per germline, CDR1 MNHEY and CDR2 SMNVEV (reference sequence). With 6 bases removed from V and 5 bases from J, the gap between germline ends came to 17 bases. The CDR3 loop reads CASSPNVGYRNTIYF. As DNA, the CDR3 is TGTGCCAGCAGCCCCAATGTGGGCTACAGAAACACCATATATTTT.

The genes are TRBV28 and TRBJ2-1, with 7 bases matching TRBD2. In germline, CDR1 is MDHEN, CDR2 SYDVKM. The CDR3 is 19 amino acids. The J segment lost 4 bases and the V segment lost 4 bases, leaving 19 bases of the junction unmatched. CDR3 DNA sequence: TGTGCCAGCAGTTACCCTCCGGGGCCCGCGGGACTAAGATACAATGAGCAGTTCTTC. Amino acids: CASSYPPGPAGLRYNEQFF.

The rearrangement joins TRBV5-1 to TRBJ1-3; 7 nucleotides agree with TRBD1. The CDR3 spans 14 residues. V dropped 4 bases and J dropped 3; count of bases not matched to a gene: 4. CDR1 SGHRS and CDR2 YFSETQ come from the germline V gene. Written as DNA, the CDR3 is TGCGCCAGCAGCCACGGGACAGATGGAAACACCATATATTTT. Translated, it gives CASSHGTDGNTIYF.

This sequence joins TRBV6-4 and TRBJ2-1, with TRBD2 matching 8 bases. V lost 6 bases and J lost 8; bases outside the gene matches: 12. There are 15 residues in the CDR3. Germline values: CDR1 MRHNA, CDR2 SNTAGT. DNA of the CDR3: TGTGCCAGCAGCCAGTCGGGAGGGCCGGAGTATGAGCAGTTCTTC. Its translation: CASSQSGGPEYEQFF.

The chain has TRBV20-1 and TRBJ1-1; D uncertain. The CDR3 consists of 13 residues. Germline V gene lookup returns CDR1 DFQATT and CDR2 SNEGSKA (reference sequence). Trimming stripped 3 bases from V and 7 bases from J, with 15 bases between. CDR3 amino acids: CSASTGFALEAFF. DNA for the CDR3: TGCAGTGCTAGTACCGGGTTCGCCCTTGAAGCTTTCTTT.

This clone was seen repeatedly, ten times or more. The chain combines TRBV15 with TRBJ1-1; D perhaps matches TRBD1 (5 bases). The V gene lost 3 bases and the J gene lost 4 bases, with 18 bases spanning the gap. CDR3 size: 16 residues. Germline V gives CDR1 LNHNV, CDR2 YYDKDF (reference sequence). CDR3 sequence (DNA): TGTGCCACCAGCAGGGGGGGGTGGTTCGAGGGCACTGAAGCTTTCTTT. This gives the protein CATSRGGWFEGTEAFF.

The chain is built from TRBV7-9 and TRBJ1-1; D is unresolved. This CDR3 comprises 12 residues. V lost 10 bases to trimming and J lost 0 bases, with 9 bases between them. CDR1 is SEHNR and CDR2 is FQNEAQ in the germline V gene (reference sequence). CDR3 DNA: TGTGCCAAGAGCCCGGTGAACACTGAAGCTTTCTTT. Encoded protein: CAKSPVNTEAFF.

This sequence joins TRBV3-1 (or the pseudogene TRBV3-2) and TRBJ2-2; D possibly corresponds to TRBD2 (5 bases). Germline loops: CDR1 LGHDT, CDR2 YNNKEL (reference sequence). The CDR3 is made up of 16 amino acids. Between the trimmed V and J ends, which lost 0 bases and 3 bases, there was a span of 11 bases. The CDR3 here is CASSQEEIAYTGELFF. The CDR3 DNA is TGTGCCAGCAGCCAAGAGGAAATAGCGTACACCGGGGAGCTGTTTTTT.

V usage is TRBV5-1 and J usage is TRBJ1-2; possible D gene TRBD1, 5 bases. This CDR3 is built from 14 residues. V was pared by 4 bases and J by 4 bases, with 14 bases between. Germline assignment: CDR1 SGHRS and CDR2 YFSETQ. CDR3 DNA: TGCGCCAGCAGCACAGCCAGGGAAGGCTATGGCTACACCTTC. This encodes CASSTAREGYGYTF.

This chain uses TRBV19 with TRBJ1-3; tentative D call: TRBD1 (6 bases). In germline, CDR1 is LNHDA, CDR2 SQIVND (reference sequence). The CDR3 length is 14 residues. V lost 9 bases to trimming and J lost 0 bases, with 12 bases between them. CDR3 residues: CASRTGFSGNTIYF. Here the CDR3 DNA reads TGTGCCAGCAGAACAGGGTTCTCTGGAAACACCATATATTTT.

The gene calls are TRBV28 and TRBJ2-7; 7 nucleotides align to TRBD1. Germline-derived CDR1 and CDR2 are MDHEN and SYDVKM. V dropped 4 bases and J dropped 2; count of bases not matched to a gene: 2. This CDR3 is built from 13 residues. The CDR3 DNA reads TGTGCCAGCAGTTATACAGGGGCCTACGAGCAGTACTTC. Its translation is CASSYTGAYEQYF.

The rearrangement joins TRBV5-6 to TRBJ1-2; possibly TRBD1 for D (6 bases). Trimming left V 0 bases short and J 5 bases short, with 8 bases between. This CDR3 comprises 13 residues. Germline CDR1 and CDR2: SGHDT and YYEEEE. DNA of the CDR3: TGTGCCAGCAGCTTGGTCCAGGGGTATGGCTACACCTTC. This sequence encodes CASSLVQGYGYTF.

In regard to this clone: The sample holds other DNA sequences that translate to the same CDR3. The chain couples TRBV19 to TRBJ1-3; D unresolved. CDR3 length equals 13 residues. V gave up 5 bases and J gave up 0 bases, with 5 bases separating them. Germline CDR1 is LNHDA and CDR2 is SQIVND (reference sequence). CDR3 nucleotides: TGTGCCAGTAGTGTTAGCTCTGGAAACACCATATATTTT. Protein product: CASSVSSGNTIYF.

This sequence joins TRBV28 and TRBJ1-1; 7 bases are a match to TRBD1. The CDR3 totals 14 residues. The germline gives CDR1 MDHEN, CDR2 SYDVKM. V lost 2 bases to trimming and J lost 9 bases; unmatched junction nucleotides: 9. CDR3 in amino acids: CASSLSVGGFKAFF. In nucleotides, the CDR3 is TGTGCCAGCAGTTTAAGTGTAGGGGGCTTTAAAGCTTTCTTT.

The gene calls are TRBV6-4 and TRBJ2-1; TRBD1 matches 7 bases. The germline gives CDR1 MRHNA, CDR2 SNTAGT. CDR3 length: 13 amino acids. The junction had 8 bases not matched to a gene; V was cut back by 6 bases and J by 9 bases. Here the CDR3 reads CASSQGVVTEQFF. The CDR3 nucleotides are TGTGCCAGCAGCCAGGGGGTAGTTACTGAGCAGTTCTTC.

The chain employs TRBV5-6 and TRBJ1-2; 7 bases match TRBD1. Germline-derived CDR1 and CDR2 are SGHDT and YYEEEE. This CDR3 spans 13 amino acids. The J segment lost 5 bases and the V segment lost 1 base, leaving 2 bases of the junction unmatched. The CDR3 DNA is TGTGCCAGCAGCTTGTGGGGACAGTATGGCTACACCTTC. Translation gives CASSLWGQYGYTF.

This chain's CDR3 is CASSPSGGGNEKLFF. The CDR3 coding sequence is TGCGCCAGCAGCCCTTCCGGGGGAGGTAATGAAAAACTGTTTTTT. The chain recombines TRBV5-1 with TRBJ1-4; D is possibly TRBD1 (5 bases). Trimming cost V 4 bases and J 4 bases, with 14 bases left between them. The CDR3 is 15 residues long. The germline V gene encodes CDR1 SGHRS and CDR2 YFSETQ.

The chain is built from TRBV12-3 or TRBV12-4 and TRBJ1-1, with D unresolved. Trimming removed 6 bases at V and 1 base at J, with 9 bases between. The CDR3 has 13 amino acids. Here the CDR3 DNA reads TGTGCCAGCAGCCCCTGGGCGAACACTGAAGCTTTCTTT. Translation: CASSPWANTEAFF.

The CDR3 reads CASRLGLADGREQYF. Written as DNA, the CDR3 is TGTGCCAGCAGGCTGGGACTAGCGGACGGACGCGAGCAGTACTTC. This sequence joins TRBV7-2 and TRBJ2-7, with TRBD2 identical over 11 bases. The germline CDR1 and CDR2 sequences are SGHTA and FQGNSA. The J segment lost 6 bases and the V segment lost 6 bases, leaving 10 bases of the junction unmatched. This CDR3 is 15 amino acids long.

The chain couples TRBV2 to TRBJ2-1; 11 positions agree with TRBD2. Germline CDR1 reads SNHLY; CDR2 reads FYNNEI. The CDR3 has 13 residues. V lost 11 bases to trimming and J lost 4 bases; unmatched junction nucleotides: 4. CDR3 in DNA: TGTGCCGGAACTAGCGGGAGTTACAATGAGCAGTTCTTC. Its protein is CAGTSGSYNEQFF. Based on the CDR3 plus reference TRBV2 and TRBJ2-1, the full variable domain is EPEVTQTPSHQVTQMGQEVILRCVPISNHLYFYWYRQILGQKVEFLVSFYNNEISEKSEIFDDQFSVERPDGSNFTLKIRSTKLEDSAMYFCAGTSGSYNEQFFGPGTRLTVL.

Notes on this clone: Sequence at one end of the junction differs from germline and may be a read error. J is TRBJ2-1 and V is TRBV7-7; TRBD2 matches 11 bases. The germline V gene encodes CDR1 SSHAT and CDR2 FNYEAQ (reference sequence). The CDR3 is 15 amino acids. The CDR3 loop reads CASSSGLAVDNEQFF. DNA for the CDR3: TGTGCTAGCAGCTCGGGACTAGCGGTTGACAATGAGCAGTTCTTC.

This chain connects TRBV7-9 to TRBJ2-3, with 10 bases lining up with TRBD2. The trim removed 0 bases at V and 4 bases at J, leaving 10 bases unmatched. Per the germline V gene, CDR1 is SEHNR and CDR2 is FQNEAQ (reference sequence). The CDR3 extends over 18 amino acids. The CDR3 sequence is CASSLAAGGPSVSDTQYF. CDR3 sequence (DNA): TGTGCCAGCAGCTTAGCAGCGGGAGGGCCCTCAGTCTCAGATACGCAGTATTTT.

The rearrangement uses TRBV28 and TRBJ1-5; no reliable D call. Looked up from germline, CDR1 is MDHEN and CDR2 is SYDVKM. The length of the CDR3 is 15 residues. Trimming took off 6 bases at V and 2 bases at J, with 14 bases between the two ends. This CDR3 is CASSPRGWGNQPQHF. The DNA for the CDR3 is TGTGCCAGCAGCCCCCGGGGATGGGGCAATCAGCCCCAGCATTTT. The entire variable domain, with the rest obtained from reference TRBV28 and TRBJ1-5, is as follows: DVKVTQSSRYLVKRTGEKVFLECVQDMDHENMFWYRQDPGLGLRLIYFSYDVKMKEKGDIPEGYSVSREKKERFSLILESASTNQTSMYLCASSPRGWGNQPQHFGDGTRLSIL.

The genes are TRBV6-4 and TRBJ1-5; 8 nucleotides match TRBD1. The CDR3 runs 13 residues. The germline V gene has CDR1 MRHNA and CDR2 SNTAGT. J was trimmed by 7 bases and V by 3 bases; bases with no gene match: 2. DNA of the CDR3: TGTGCCAGCAGTGAACAGGGGGGACAGCCCCAGCATTTT. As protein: CASSEQGGQPQHF.

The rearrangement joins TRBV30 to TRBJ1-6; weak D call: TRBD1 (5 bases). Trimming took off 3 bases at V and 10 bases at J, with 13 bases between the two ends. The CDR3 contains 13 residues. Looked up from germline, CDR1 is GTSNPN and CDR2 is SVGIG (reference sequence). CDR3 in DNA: TGTGCCTGGAGGAGGCGGGGGGTGTCACCCCTCCACTTT. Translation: CAWRRRGVSPLHF.